Sequencing of this T cell receptor (beta chain) was carried out in a study of shared clonotypes between healthy human individuals. Study conclusions and caveats: It was observed that roughly 4.8% of naive CD4 clonotypes were shared across a handful of donors.

This clone was detected a few times. The antigen remains undetermined. This table comes from immunoSEQ multiplex PCR, and its TCRdb copy is limited to in-frame clones, with some not included. The data contain about 1 million clones, about 80% of them singletons. The CDR3 loop spans 11 amino acids. From germline, CDR1 is DFQATT and CDR2 SNEGSKA (reference sequence). V dropped 5 bases and J dropped 4 bases, with 8 bases sitting between them. The V and J genes are TRBV20-1 and TRBJ1-1, with no clear D. The sample comprised memory CD4+ T cells from PBMCs. Described subset: CD45RA-negative fraction. The origin of this receptor is a man between 18 and 35 years old in good health. Some clones in this sample may be carry-over from other donors' samples. Here the CDR3 DNA reads TGCAGTGCTCCACGGGGCACTGAAGCTTTCTTT. The encoded protein is CSAPRGTEAFF.